Included here is one T cell receptor (beta chain) sequence, with context. Its target is unknown. Each TCR library consumed around 3.5 ug of total RNA. TCRdb reprocessed the 5' RACE reads and keeps a single row for each CDR3 protein, giving no DNA. Recorded for this sample: about 210,000 distinct CDR3 sequences. The sample is drawn from a study of monozygotic twins with inflammatory bowel disease. Study-level points and caveats: Fewer shared clonotypes with others were found in IBD patients than in healthy twins, especially with disease activity. IBD patients displayed reduced TCRbeta diversity (inverse Simpson) when set against healthy co-twins.

The TCR originated in a human donor with ulcerative colitis or Crohn's disease, or a healthy co-twin of an affected twin (not recorded which). Sequenced input: blood.

CDR3 protein: CSAPDRGSNQPQHF. The chain employs TRBV20-1 and TRBJ1-5; TCRdb selects TRBD1, and the lack of DNA leaves this call unchecked. This CDR3 is built from 14 residues. CDR1 is DFQATT and CDR2 is SNEGSKA in the germline V gene (reference sequence).